One and the same sample provided the 14 T cell receptor beta chains below, sequenced in a study of cytomegalovirus exposure and HLA in healthy donors. Researchers ran the PCR with 60 Vbeta and 13 Jbeta primers. Sequenced by immunoSEQ multiplex PCR; TCRdb stores in-frame clones only, minus some. The top ten clones hold 3.1% of a sample with about 100,000 clones, around 79% of them seen once. Sequencing used PBMCs. These receptors all come from a woman aged 35 to 49 in good health and CMV-seronegative.

This clone was counted once. The genes are TRBV6-5 and TRBJ2-7, with 8 bases identical to TRBD1. Unmatched junction bases numbered 3, after V lost 8 bases and J lost 0 bases. Germline loops: CDR1 MNHEY, CDR2 SVGAGI. This CDR3 region has 13 residues. The CDR3 is CASSGQGSYEQYF. CDR3 in DNA: TGTGCCAGCTCCGGACAGGGCTCCTACGAGCAGTACTTC.

In this sample, this clone turned up a few times. This chain joins TRBV18 and TRBJ2-7; 8 bases line up with TRBD1. V was clipped by 6 bases and J by 0 bases; unmatched bases: 10. Germline values: CDR1 KGHSH, CDR2 LQKENI. The CDR3 is made up of 16 amino acids. CDR3 in DNA: TGTGCCAGCTCTACTCCGACAGGGGCGGGCTCCTACGAGCAGTACTTC. Protein sequence: CASSTPTGAGSYEQYF.

This clone showed up just once. The junction and the germline gene differ at one end; a read error may be behind it. V is TRBV7-9 and J is TRBJ1-1; 7 nucleotides line up with TRBD1. Germline lookup yields CDR1 SEHNR and CDR2 FQNEAQ (reference sequence). The CDR3 is 12 residues long. The CDR3 sequence: CSSSRDRVEAFF. CDR3 nucleotides: TGTTCCAGCAGCCGCGACAGGGTGGAAGCTTTCTTT.

This clone was picked up one time. V usage is TRBV18 and J usage is TRBJ1-1; maybe TRBD1 (5 bases). The V end lost 6 bases, the J end lost 1 base, and 9 bases lay between the germline ends. Germline CDR1 and CDR2: KGHSH and LQKENI. The CDR3 is 13 residues long. CDR3 bases: TGTGCCAGCTCGCCCGGACAGAACACTGAAGCTTTCTTT. Amino acid sequence: CASSPGQNTEAFF.

This sequence joins TRBV5-1 and TRBJ1-3; D not resolved. The V gene's germline CDR1 is SGHRS and CDR2 YFSETQ. Trimming cost V 5 bases and J 4 bases, with 10 bases left between them. This CDR3 spans 13 amino acids. The CDR3 spells CASSSGLGNTIYF. CDR3 DNA sequence: TGCGCCAGCAGTTCTGGCCTCGGAAACACCATATATTTT.

J is TRBJ2-1 and V is TRBV7-2; 10 nucleotides line up with TRBD2. J was trimmed by 8 bases and V by 3 bases; bases with no gene match: 10. This CDR3 contains 16 residues. Germline-derived CDR1 and CDR2 are SGHTA and FQGNSA. CDR3 amino acids: CASSFRSGRASDEQFF. As DNA, the CDR3 is TGTGCCAGCAGCTTTCGAAGCGGGAGGGCCTCGGATGAGCAGTTCTTC.

The rearrangement joins TRBV10-3 to TRBJ1-3, with unresolved D. Per the germline V gene, CDR1 is ENHRY and CDR2 is SYGVKD. The CDR3 spans 15 residues. The V gene lost 1 base and the J gene lost 0 bases, with 7 bases spanning the gap. CDR3 nucleotides: TGTGCCATCAGTGAGTGGCGGCGCTCTGGAAACACCATATATTTT. Translation gives CAISEWRRSGNTIYF.

This clone has a single count. The chain links TRBV7-8 to TRBJ1-5; 8 bases are a match to TRBD1. The junction had 11 bases not matched to a gene; V was cut back by 4 bases and J by 0 bases. The CDR3 runs to 18 residues. Looked up from germline, CDR1 is SGHVS and CDR2 is FQNEAQ. The CDR3 DNA sequence: TGTGCCAGCAGCTGGGGGGACAGGAGCTCCTATAGCAATCAGCCCCAGCATTTT. Translation gives CASSWGDRSSYSNQPQHF. Complete variable domain (other parts from reference TRBV7-8 and TRBJ1-5): GAGVSQSPRYKVAKRGQDVALRCDPISGHVSLFWYQQALGQGPEFLTYFQNEAQLDKSGLPSDRFFAERPEGSVSTLKIQRTQQEDSAVYLCASSWGDRSSYSNQPQHFGDGTRLSIL.

This clone was seen just once. The chain couples TRBV5-1 to TRBJ2-1; D call uncertain. The CDR3 runs 15 residues. Trimming stripped 2 bases from V and 5 bases from J, with 14 bases between. Germline V gene sequence: CDR1 SGHRS, CDR2 YFSETQ. The CDR3 DNA is TGCGCCAGCAGCTTCGAGTCAGGATCCAACAATGAGCAGTTCTTC. Protein sequence: CASSFESGSNNEQFF. The whole variable domain, remainder taken from reference TRBV5-1 and TRBJ2-1, is KAGVTQTPRYLIKTRGQQVTLSCSPISGHRSVSWYQQTPGQGLQFLFEYFSETQRNKGNFPGRFSGRQFSNSRSEMNVSTLELGDSALYLCASSFESGSNNEQFFGPGTRLTVL.

Points on this clone: Germline is not matched at one junction end, which may reflect a read error. The chain links TRBV4-1 to TRBJ1-6; D is unresolved. The CDR3 loop spans 16 amino acids. Per germline, CDR1 MGHRA and CDR2 YSYEKL. CDR3 sequence (DNA): TGCGCCAGCAGCCAAGATAAGGACTCGTATAGTTCACCCCTCCACTTT. Protein product: CASSQDKDSYSSPLHF.

The chain recombines TRBV28 with TRBJ1-3; no firm D call. CDR1 MDHEN and CDR2 SYDVKM come from the germline V gene. V lost 7 bases and J 3 bases, leaving 13 bases between the germline ends. CDR3 length equals 14 residues. CDR3 sequence: CASTPGGYGNTIYF. CDR3 DNA: TGTGCCAGCACACCGGGAGGGTATGGAAACACCATATATTTT.

Written as DNA, the CDR3 is TGTGCCAGCAGCGCCGGGATTAACTATGGCTACACCTTC. It encodes CASSAGINYGYTF. V gene TRBV27 combines with J gene TRBJ1-2; D is undetermined. The CDR3 extends over 13 amino acids. The ends were cut back, 6 bases at V and 1 base at J, with 9 bases in the middle. Germline V gene sequence: CDR1 MNHEY, CDR2 SMNVEV (reference sequence).

With regard to this clone: Since a much larger clone is just one base distant, this may be a read error. The chain uses TRBV7-9 and TRBJ1-4, with 8 bases that match TRBD1. This CDR3 has 13 residues. Trimming cost V 8 bases and J 6 bases; bases outside gene matches: 5. Germline loops: CDR1 SEHNR, CDR2 FQNEAQ (reference sequence). The CDR3 region is CASSDRADEKLFF. In DNA form, the CDR3 reads TGTGCCAGCTCGGACAGGGCGGATGAAAAACTGTTTTTT.

The rearrangement joins TRBV6-6 to TRBJ1-2; no reliable D call. This CDR3 is 15 amino acids long. Between the trimmed V and J ends, which lost 6 bases and 0 bases, there was a span of 14 bases. Germline V gives CDR1 MNHNY, CDR2 SVGAGI (reference sequence). CDR3 nucleotides: TGTGCCAGCAGCAACTCGGGTGGGTCTAACTATGGCTACACCTTC. Protein sequence: CASSNSGGSNYGYTF.